This TCR beta chain came from a study of neurological immune-mediated disorders (dated by TCRdb to between 2018 and 2020). At the level of the whole study: The study compared peripheral blood TCR-beta repertoires of HTLV-I-associated myelopathy (HAM/TSP) patients, multiple sclerosis patients and healthy controls using UMI-based sequencing. The approximately 100 TCR-beta libraries included longitudinal samples, technical triplicates and paired sorted CD4+ and CD8+ T-cell subsets alongside PBMC samples. The cohort was made up of about 66 subjects, consisting of roughly 14 HAM/TSP patients, 34 multiple sclerosis patients and about 20 healthy controls. Technical triplicate libraries were sequenced to precisely calculate how much the frequency of each individual clone varied.

With respect to this clonotype: What antigen it recognizes has not been identified. A much larger clonotype is one base distant, so this may be a read error.

V is pruned by 10 bases and J by 4 bases, leaving 11 bases of the junction without a gene match. From the cysteine up to the phenylalanine, the CDR3 has a length of 14 residues. Only the CDR3 part of the read is kept: 42 bases, read in frame from the first base. Taken with the paper, the label for time point translates to: technical triplicate 2. For the unsorted PBMC libraries, 2 million PBMCs were stored in RNAlater at -80 degrees C until RNA extraction and were used to generate the libraries. Peripheral blood was subjected to Ficoll-Hypaque density gradient centrifugation to isolate PBMCs, which were then cryopreserved in liquid nitrogen. Overall study results and their limits: Expanded clones from different subjects shared no identical CDR3 amino acid sequences, which suggests that TCR-beta repertoires were private in all groups. TCR clonal expansion was highest in HAM/TSP patients and lowest in MS patients, with MS patients falling below even healthy controls.

To synthesize cDNA, template-switch 5'RACE was performed with a primer carrying a 10-nucleotide random unique molecular identifier so that each TCR transcript was tagged. Each sequencing run produced over 160 million TCR-beta sequences covering 15-18 subjects. The RNeasy kit was used for extraction of total RNA. The KAPA Real-time Library Amplification kit was used to amplify TCR-beta VDJ regions with primers targeting the TCR constant region and the 5'RACE anchor. A first PCR added sample indexes and Illumina adaptors, after which a second PCR increased the library yield. The roughly 650 bp TCR product was size-selected on a 2% E-gel SizeSelection system after Ampure bead purification. Library quality was checked on a Bioanalyzer, concentration was measured with Qubit, and libraries were quantified with the Kapa Library Quantification kit before pooling. An Illumina HiSeq 2500 was used to sequence the libraries paired-end at 2 x 150 bp. To increase sequence diversity, about 24-32% phiX was spiked into each library pool. Concerning the study's data processing: Quality-filtered reads were processed with the UMI-based MiGEC pipeline, which removed over 85% of raw TCR sequences during error correction. IMGT germline references were used for alignment of VDJ genes, and clonotypes were defined by a unique CDR3 amino acid sequence together with V-J genes. Clonal expansion, Shannon diversity, and CDR3 relatedness (CalcPairwiseDistances, ClusterSamples) were evaluated with VDJtools, and phylogenetic trees were built with CLCbio workbench. Using coefficient-of-variation modelling across technical triplicates, the study counted a clone as expanded if it had at least 8 unique UMIs. TCRdb trimmed the raw reads at Q25, called clones with MiXCR and kept productive beta chains. Here each entry gathers all rows of one CDR3 protein and keeps the most common genes and DNA. TCRdb, rather than the study authors, made the V and J calls. The sample table lists about 59,000 distinct CDR3 sequences, 24% of them with a count of one. Of the sample, about 4.5% is held by the ten largest clones.

The source material was PBMCs. The rearrangement combines TRBV12-3 or TRBV12-4 with TRBJ1-2; the central 8 bases match TRBD1. The source of this sequence is a man aged 55 to 69 with HTLV-1-associated myelopathy (HAM/TSP). The encoded CDR3 is CANSSTGDSYGYTF. The nucleotide sequence reads TGTGCCAACAGCTCGACAGGGGACAGCTATGGCTACACCTTC.